This TCR beta chain was identified in a study of spatial heterogeneity in lung cancer. Whole-study context: Raw sequencing reads included, on average, more than eight appearances of each unique TCR and UMI combination.

In the library, each TCR cDNA molecule bore its own unique molecular identifier. TCRdb ran MiXCR on the 5' RACE reads and lists one entry per CDR3 protein. The data hold about 48,000 distinct CDR3 sequences, with approximately 5.3% observed a single time. As for time point: sample taken at primary tumor resection. Tumor, nontumor lung or frozen PBMC supplied whole RNA, sequenced without sorting. This clonotype was detected ten times or more. The CDR3 extends over 13 amino acids. V was shortened by 5 bases and J by 3 bases, with 10 bases between the two germline ends. Germline CDR1 reads SGHAT; CDR2 reads FQNNGV.

The chain links TRBV11-2 to TRBJ2-5; D not certain. The source material was PBMCs, sampled at surgery. The receptor was derived from a male donor with early-stage non-small cell lung cancer. The CDR3 is CASSPGPKETQYF. For the CDR3, the DNA is TGTGCCAGCAGCCCCGGGCCTAAAGAGACCCAGTACTTC.